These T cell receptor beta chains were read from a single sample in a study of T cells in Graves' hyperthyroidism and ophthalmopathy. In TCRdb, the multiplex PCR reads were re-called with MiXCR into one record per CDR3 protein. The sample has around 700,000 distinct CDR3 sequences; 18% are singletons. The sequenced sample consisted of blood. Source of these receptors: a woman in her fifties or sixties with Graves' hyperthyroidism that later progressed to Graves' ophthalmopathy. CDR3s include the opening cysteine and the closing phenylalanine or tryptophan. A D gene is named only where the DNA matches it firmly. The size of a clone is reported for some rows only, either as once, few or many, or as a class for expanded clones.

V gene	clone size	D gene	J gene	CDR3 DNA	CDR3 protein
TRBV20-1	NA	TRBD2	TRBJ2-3	TGCAGTGCTAGAGATCACAGGCTAGCGGGAGCCTCCACAGATACGCAGTATTTT	CSARDHRLAGASTDTQYF
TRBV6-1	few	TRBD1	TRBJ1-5	TGTACCAGCACCCGAGGGACAGCAAGCAATCAGCCCCAGCATTTT	CTSTRGTASNQPQHF
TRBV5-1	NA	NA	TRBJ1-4	TGCGCCAGCAGCTTGTCAGGGGCTTGGGAAAAACTGTTTTTT	CASSLSGAWEKLFF
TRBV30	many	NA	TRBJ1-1	TGTGCCTGGAGTGTCCCGCTGAACACTGAAGCTTTCTTT	CAWSVPLNTEAFF
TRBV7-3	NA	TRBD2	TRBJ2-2	TGTGCCAGCAGCTTTTCAGCGGGGGATCCCGGGGAGCTGTTTTTT	CASSFSAGDPGELFF
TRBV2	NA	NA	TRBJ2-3	TGTGCCAGCAGTGAAGCGAGGGAGGATTCGGATACGCAGTATTTT	CASSEAREDSDTQYF
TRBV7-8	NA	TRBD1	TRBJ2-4	TGTGCCAGCAGCTTAGTGGACAGGGGTGACATTCAGTACTTC	CASSLVDRGDIQYF
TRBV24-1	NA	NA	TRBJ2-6	TGTGCCACCAGTGATAACACCGTCTCTGGGGCCAACGTCCTGACTTTC	CATSDNTVSGANVLTF
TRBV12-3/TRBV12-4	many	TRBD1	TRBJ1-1	TGTGCCAGCAAAGGACAGGGGGCGGTGAACACTGAAGCTTTCTTT	CASKGQGAVNTEAFF
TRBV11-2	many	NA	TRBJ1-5	TGTGCCAGCAGCTTAGATGGGGGAGGTAGGACAGTATACAATCAGCCCCAGCATTTT	CASSLDGGGRTVYNQPQHF
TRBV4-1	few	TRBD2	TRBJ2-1	TGCGCCAGCATGGGAGCGGGGGCCGCCGGTGAGCAGTTCTTC	CASMGAGAAGEQFF
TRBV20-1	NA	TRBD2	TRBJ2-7	TGCAGCCGCTACCGGGGACTAGCGGGGGGAATCAACGAGCAGTACTTC	CSRYRGLAGGINEQYF
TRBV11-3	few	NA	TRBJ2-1	TGTGCCAGCAGCCGGACTAACTCCTACAATGAGCAGTTCTTC	CASSRTNSYNEQFF
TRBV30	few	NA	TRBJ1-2	TGTGCCTGGACCCCGGATCAGGGTTCCTATGGCTACACCTTC	CAWTPDQGSYGYTF
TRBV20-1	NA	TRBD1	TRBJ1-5	TGCAGTGCCGACAGGGGCGACAGTCAGCCCCAGCATTTT	CSADRGDSQPQHF
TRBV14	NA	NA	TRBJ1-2	TGTGCCAGCAGCCCTTACGGACACAACTATGGCTACACCTTC	CASSPYGHNYGYTF
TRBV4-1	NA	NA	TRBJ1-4	TGCGCCAGCAGCCAAGGTTCGGGGGCCCTGATAGAAGGGTTTGAAAAACTGTTTTTT	CASSQGSGALIEGFEKLFF
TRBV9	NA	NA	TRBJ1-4	TGTGCCAGCAGCGAGCAGGGTGCTAATGAAAAACTGTTTTTT	CASSEQGANEKLFF
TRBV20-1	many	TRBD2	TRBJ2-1	TGCAGTGCTAGTGGCGGGGGGGCCTTCTCTGATGAGCAGTTCTTC	CSASGGGAFSDEQFF
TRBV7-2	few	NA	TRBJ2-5	TGTGCCAGCAGCCAGAGGACGGGGAAATTGTACTTC	CASSQRTGKLYF
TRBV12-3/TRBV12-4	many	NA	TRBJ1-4	TGTGCCAGCAGCCTCGACCCGAGTGAAAAACTGTTTTTT	CASSLDPSEKLFF
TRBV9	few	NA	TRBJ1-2	TGTGCCAGCAGCGCCGTCCGCGGAGACTATGGCTACACCTTC	CASSAVRGDYGYTF
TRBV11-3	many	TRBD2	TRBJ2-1	TGTGCCAGCAGCTTAGGGTGGCGGGGGGGATCTGTCAATGAGCAGTTCTTC	CASSLGWRGGSVNEQFF
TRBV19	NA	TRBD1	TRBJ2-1	TGTGCCAGTAGTATGGGACAGGGGGCGTTCAATGAGCAGTTCTTC	CASSMGQGAFNEQFF
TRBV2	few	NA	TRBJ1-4	TGTGCCAGCAGTGAATTTATCACAATACTTGAAAAACTGTTTTTT	CASSEFITILEKLFF
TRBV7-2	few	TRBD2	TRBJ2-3	TGTGCCAGCAGCTTCATAGCGGGGGAAATCACAGATACGCAGTATTTT	CASSFIAGEITDTQYF
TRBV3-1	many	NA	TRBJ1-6	TGTGCCAGCAGCCAAGCGTTATATTCACCCCTCCACTTT	CASSQALYSPLHF
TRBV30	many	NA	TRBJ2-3	TGTGCCTGGAGTGTACTGGTGGGGGAAGATACGCAGTATTTT	CAWSVLVGEDTQYF
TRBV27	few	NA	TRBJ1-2	TGTGCCAGCAGTTTAACCGTCCACTATGGCTACACCTTC	CASSLTVHYGYTF
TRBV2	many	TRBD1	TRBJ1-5	TGTGCCAGCAGTGAGTTGACAGGGGGACAGCCCCAGCATTTT	CASSELTGGQPQHF
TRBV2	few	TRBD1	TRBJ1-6	TGTGCCAGCAACACACAAACGGGACAGGGGGGTTCACCCCTCCACTTT	CASNTQTGQGGSPLHF
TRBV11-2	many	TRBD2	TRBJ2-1	TGTGCCAGCAGCTTAGTGGCGGGGGGGAAATACAATGAGCAGTTCTTC	CASSLVAGGKYNEQFF
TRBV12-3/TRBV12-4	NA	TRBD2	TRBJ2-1	TGTGCCAGCAGTCCTAGCGGGGGGGCAGATGAGCAGTTCTTC	CASSPSGGADEQFF